Listed here is a single T cell receptor (beta chain). Its target is not known. The sample comes from a study of T cells in localized non-small cell lung cancer. Study-wide results and limits: Without multi-region sequencing, intratumor heterogeneity could not be excluded.

V was clipped by 10 bases and J by 2 bases; unmatched bases: 2. The CDR3 has 12 amino acids. In germline, CDR1 is MDHEN, CDR2 SYDVKM. This table comes from immunoSEQ multiplex PCR, and its TCRdb copy is limited to in-frame clones, with some not included. The sample includes approximately 150,000 clones, roughly nine tenths of them seen just once. The rearrangement links TRBV28 to TRBJ1-5; 7 bases fit TRBD1. This receptor was identified in a female donor over 55 with stage I lung adenocarcinoma. The material sequenced was peripheral blood, taken before any cancer treatment. CDR3 DNA: TGTGCCACCACAGGGGGCAATCAGCCCCAGCATTTT. This sequence encodes CATTGGNQPQHF.